This is a list of T cell receptor beta chains from one sample in a study of a mutant IDH1 vaccine in newly diagnosed glioma. Repertoires were generated with immunoSEQ multiplex PCR, while TCRdb's copy carries only in-frame clones and drops some. The repertoire holds roughly 16,000 clones, with around four fifths as singletons. This material consisted of PBMCs, taken from a glioma patient treated with radiotherapy, temozolomide or both. The source is a man aged 35 to 55 with glioma. The CDR3 runs from the conserved cysteine through the conserved F or W. D genes are given only for firm matches. Only part of the rows carry a size: once, few, many, or a class if the clone is expanded.

clone size | D gene | J gene | V gene | CDR3 DNA | CDR3 protein
NA | NA | TRBJ1-2 | TRBV5-5 | TGTGCCAGCAGCCCCGGGACCACTAACTATGGCTACACCTTC | CASSPGTTNYGYTF
NA | TRBD1 | TRBJ1-2 | TRBV2 | TGTGCCAGCAGTGAGACAGGGATTAATGGCTACACCTTC | CASSETGINGYTF
NA | TRBD2 | TRBJ2-3 | TRBV14 | TGTGCCAGCAGCCAAGTTCTTCCGGGAGGAGGGGCAGATACGCAGTATTTT | CASSQVLPGGGADTQYF
NA | NA | TRBJ1-4 | TRBV19 | TGTGCCAGTAAGGACACTGTTGCAACTAATGAAAAACTGTTTTTT | CASKDTVATNEKLFF
few | NA | TRBJ1-1 | TRBV29-1 | TGCAGCGCCGAGAGGTGGGGAGAATCTGAAGCTTTCTTT | CSAERWGESEAFF
NA | NA | TRBJ1-6 | TRBV6-1 | TGTGCCAGCAGTGAATATGCCCCCTTGGCAGGGGTAGGCTCACCCCTCCACTTT | CASSEYAPLAGVGSPLHF
NA | NA | TRBJ1-1 | TRBV19 | TGTGCCAGTAGATTGGGGGGGATGAACACTGAAGCTTTCTTT | CASRLGGMNTEAFF
NA | NA | TRBJ1-1 | TRBV7-8 | TGTGCCAGCAGCCGAACCGAGGGGAGAACTGAAGCTTTCTTT | CASSRTEGRTEAFF
few | NA | TRBJ1-1 | TRBV4-1 | TGCGCCAGCAGCCAAGATAGGGGTGAAGCTTTCTTT | CASSQDRGEAFF
NA | NA | TRBJ2-5 | TRBV25-1 | TGTGCCAGCAGTGAATGGGCAGGGGGAGGCGAGACCCAGTACTTC | CASSEWAGGGETQYF
NA | TRBD2 | TRBJ2-1 | TRBV6-1 | TGTGCCAGCAGTGGGAGAAGCGGGAGGGCCAATGAGCAGTTCTTC | CASSGRSGRANEQFF
NA | TRBD2 | TRBJ2-1 | TRBV5-1 | TGCGCCAGCAGCTTGGGCCCTAGCGGGAGAGTCGGGAATGAGCAGTTCTTC | CASSLGPSGRVGNEQFF
NA | NA | TRBJ2-2 | TRBV19 | TGTGCCAGTAGTATAACTAGTGCCGGGGAGCTGTTTTTT | CASSITSAGELFF
NA | NA | TRBJ1-2 | TRBV20-1 | TGCAGTGCTTTCCAATATGGCTACACCTTC | CSAFQYGYTF
NA | TRBD2 | TRBJ2-3 | TRBV4-2 | TGTGCCAGCAGCCAAGATCATGCGGGAGCTGGAGATACGCAGTATTTT | CASSQDHAGAGDTQYF
NA | NA | TRBJ1-1 | TRBV6-5 | TGTGCCAGCAGTTACGCGAAGCACACTGAAGCTTTCTTT | CASSYAKHTEAFF
NA | NA | TRBJ2-1 | TRBV2 | TGTGCCAGCAGTGAAAGGCAATACAATGAGCAGTTCTTC | CASSERQYNEQFF
NA | NA | TRBJ1-5 | TRBV19 | TGTGCCAGTAGTAAGGGGGGCAATCAGCCCCAGCATTTT | CASSKGGNQPQHF